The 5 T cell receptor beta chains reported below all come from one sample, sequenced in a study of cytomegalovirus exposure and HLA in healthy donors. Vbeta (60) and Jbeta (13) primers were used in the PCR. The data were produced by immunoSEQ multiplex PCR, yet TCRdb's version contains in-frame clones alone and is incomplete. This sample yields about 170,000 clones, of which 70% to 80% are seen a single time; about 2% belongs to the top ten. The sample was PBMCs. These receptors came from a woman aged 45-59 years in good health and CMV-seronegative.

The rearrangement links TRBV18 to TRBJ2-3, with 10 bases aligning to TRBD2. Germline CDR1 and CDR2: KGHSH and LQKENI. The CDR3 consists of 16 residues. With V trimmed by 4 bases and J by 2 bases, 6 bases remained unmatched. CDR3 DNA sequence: TGTGCCAGCTCACAGAGCGGGGGGGCCCCCACAGATACGCAGTATTTT. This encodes CASSQSGGAPTDTQYF.

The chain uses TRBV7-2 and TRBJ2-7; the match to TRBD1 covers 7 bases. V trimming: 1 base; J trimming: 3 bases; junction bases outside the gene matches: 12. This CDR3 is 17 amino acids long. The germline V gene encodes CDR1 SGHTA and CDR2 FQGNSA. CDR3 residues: CASSLDKFGQANYEQYF. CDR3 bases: TGTGCCAGCAGCTTAGACAAGTTCGGACAGGCTAACTACGAGCAGTACTTC.

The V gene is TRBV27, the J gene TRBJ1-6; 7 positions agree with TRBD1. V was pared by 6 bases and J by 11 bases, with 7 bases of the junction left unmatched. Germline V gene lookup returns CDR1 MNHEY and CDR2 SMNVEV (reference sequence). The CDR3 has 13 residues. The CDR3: CASRGQPGAPLHF. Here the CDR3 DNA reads TGTGCCAGCAGGGGACAGCCGGGGGCACCCCTCCACTTT.

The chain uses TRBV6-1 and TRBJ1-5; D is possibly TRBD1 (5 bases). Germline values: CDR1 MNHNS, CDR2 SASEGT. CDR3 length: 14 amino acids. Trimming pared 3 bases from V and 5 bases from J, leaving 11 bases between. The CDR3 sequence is CASSDAGLHQPQHF. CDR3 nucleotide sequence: TGTGCCAGCAGTGATGCAGGGCTACATCAGCCCCAGCATTTT.

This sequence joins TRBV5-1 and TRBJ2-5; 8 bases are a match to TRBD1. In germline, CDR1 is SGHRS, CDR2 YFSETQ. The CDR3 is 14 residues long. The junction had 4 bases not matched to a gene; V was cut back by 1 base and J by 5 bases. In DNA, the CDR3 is TGCGCCAGCAGCTTGTCAGGGGGCGGGGAGACCCAGTACTTC. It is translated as CASSLSGGGETQYF.